This TCR beta chain was sequenced for a study of Tregs in tolerant kidney transplant recipients. This CDR3 region has 14 residues. With 4 bases clipped from V and 7 bases from J, the junction kept 5 bases outside the gene matches. Germline lookup yields CDR1 ENHRY and CDR2 SYGVKD. Assay: immunoSEQ multiplex PCR; the TCRdb copy retains only in-frame clones and omits some. Of about 240,000 clones listed, 84% are singletons. With respect to this clone: What it recognizes is unknown.

Findings and limits, study-wide: Validation in larger populations is needed because few patients were studied. Biological reproducibility was not directly addressed in this study. Expanding Tregs on activated donor B cells appeared to best identify donor-specific TCRbeta clones.

Unstimulated regulatory T cells (CD4+CD25+CD127-), CD4+CD25- non-regulatory cells, CD4 and CD8 cells were FACS-sorted from thawed PBMCs. This receptor was identified in a human donor in good health. The chain has TRBV10-3 and TRBJ2-3, with TRBD2 identical over 10 bases. Sequenced material: CD4+ T cells from blood. The CDR3 loop is CAISVGTSAYTQYF. CDR3 coding DNA: TGTGCCATCAGTGTAGGGACTAGCGCATATACGCAGTATTTT.